What follows are 30 T cell receptor beta chains derived from one specimen sequenced in a study of CD8 T cells in ankylosing spondylitis (dated by TCRdb to 2016 to 2017). The library relied on 5' RACE. The sample was run on an Illumina HiSeq 2500. Through fastp at Q25 and MiXCR, TCRdb rebuilt clones from the public reads, retaining in-frame beta chains. When rows share a CDR3 protein, they turn into one entry using the most common DNA and genes. Recorded for this sample are about 170,000 distinct CDR3 sequences; approximately 20% of them occurred a single time. The top ten constitute about 8% of the sample. The sequencing input was blood, either unsorted or a sorted T cell fraction (not recorded which). Receptors originate from a male donor with ankylosing spondylitis or in good health (not recorded which).

A few counts support this clonotype. Given a much more abundant clone one base away, this may be a read error. The chain combines TRBV12-3 or TRBV12-4 with TRBJ1-1; D unresolved. V lost 6 bases and J lost 3, with 8 bases in between. This CDR3 region has 12 residues. CDR3 DNA sequence: TGTGCCAGCAGAGATTTGGACACTGAAGCTTTCTTT. Translation: CASRDLDTEAFF.

This clonotype was observed many times. The V and J genes are TRBV12-5 and TRBJ2-1; possible D gene TRBD2, 6 bases. Per the germline V gene, CDR1 is LGHNT and CDR2 is FRNRAP. CDR3 size: 14 residues. Trimming stripped 7 bases from V and 5 bases from J, with 15 bases between. The CDR3 nucleotides are TGTGCTAGTGCCCCCCCGGGAGTCCACAATGAGCAGTTCTTC. It codes for CASAPPGVHNEQFF. The complete variable domain, with remaining parts taken from reference TRBV12-5 and TRBJ2-1, reads DARVTQTPRHKVTEMGQEVTMRCQPILGHNTVFWYRQTMMQGLELLAYFRNRAPLDDSGMPKDRFSAEMPDATLATLKIQPSEPRDSAVYFCASAPPGVHNEQFFGPGTRLTVL.

This clonotype was observed at least ten times. The chain has TRBV7-9 and TRBJ1-5; TRBD1 matches 7 bases. Losses at the gene ends were 4 bases for V and 6 bases for J; bases not matched to a gene: 6. This CDR3 has 14 residues. Germline CDR1 is SEHNR and CDR2 is FQNEAQ (reference sequence). CDR3 in amino acids: CASSWDSLSQPQHF. The DNA for the CDR3 is TGTGCCAGCAGCTGGGACAGTCTAAGTCAGCCCCAGCATTTT.

This clonotype was counted a few times. The genes are TRBV12-3 or TRBV12-4 and TRBJ2-5; D is ambiguous. The V end was cut by 0 bases, the J end by 2 bases, with 7 bases between. The CDR3 extends over 14 amino acids. Here the CDR3 reads CASSLARIQETQYF. Written as DNA, the CDR3 is TGTGCCAGCAGTTTAGCCCGGATACAAGAGACCCAGTACTTC.

V gene TRBV21-1 combines with J gene TRBJ1-5. TRBV21-1 is classified as a pseudogene. This CDR3 region has 16 residues. For the CDR3, the DNA is TGTGCCAGCAGCAAAGCGCATCCTCGCGGCAATCAGCCCCAGCATTTT. This gives the protein CASSKAHPRGNQPQHF.

This clonotype was observed a handful of times. The rearrangement uses TRBV6-2 or TRBV6-3 and TRBJ2-7; D may correspond to TRBD1 or TRBD2 (5 bases each). This CDR3 contains 12 residues. V was clipped by 6 bases and J by 5 bases, with 11 bases between them. Germline V CDR1 and CDR2: MNHEY, SVGEGT. DNA of the CDR3: TGTGCCAGCAGCCGACTGGGGGACGAGCAGTACTTC. Translating gives CASSRLGDEQYF.

The sample holds many counts of this clonotype. The chain uses TRBV20-1 and TRBJ2-4, with D uncertain. The germline V gene encodes CDR1 DFQATT and CDR2 SNEGSKA (reference sequence). V was trimmed by 5 bases and J by 6 bases, leaving 17 bases between them. CDR3 length equals 14 residues. The CDR3 nucleotides read TGCAGTGCTCCTGACGGACGATCGGGAAACATTCAGTACTTC. This gives the protein CSAPDGRSGNIQYF.

This clonotype was seen a handful of times. The chain is built from TRBV29-1 and TRBJ2-7, with 10 bases aligning to TRBD1. V shed 4 bases, J shed 4 bases, and the junction held 4 bases outside the gene matches. The CDR3 covers 13 residues. CDR1 is SQVTM and CDR2 is ANQGSEA in the germline V gene. CDR3 residues: CSVGGTGVYEQYF. CDR3 in DNA: TGCAGCGTTGGGGGGACAGGGGTGTACGAGCAGTACTTC.

At least ten counts were recorded for this clonotype. CDR3 loop: CASSRDFTYGYTF. DNA of the CDR3: TGCGCCAGCAGTCGGGACTTTACCTATGGCTACACCTTC. The V and J genes are TRBV5-1 and TRBJ1-2; D might be TRBD1 (5 bases). The CDR3 has 13 residues. The germline CDR1 and CDR2 sequences are SGHRS and YFSETQ. The V end was cut by 5 bases, the J end by 4 bases, with 12 bases between. The full variable domain, in which reference TRBV5-1 and TRBJ1-2 provide the parts outside the CDR3, is KAGVTQTPRYLIKTRGQQVTLSCSPISGHRSVSWYQQTPGQGLQFLFEYFSETQRNKGNFPGRFSGRQFSNSRSEMNVSTLELGDSALYLCASSRDFTYGYTFGSGTRLTVV.

This clonotype came up many times. The chain recombines TRBV3-1 with TRBJ1-3; D not resolved. Between the trimmed V and J ends, which lost 4 bases and 3 bases, there was a span of 19 bases. Per the germline V gene, CDR1 is LGHDT and CDR2 is YNNKEL (reference sequence). There are 17 residues in the CDR3. CDR3 bases: TGTGCCAGCAGCCCTATCTCATTCGGGAGCGGTGGAAACACCATATATTTT. Amino acid sequence: CASSPISFGSGGNTIYF. Together with reference TRBV3-1 and TRBJ1-3, the CDR3 gives the full variable domain: DTAVSQTPKYLVTQMGNDKSIKCEQNLGHDTMYWYKQDSKKFLKIMFSYNNKELIINETVPNRFSPKSPDKAHLNLHINSLELGDSAVYFCASSPISFGSGGNTIYFGEGSWLTVV.

The rearrangement uses TRBV5-1 and TRBJ2-1, with 10 bases aligning to TRBD2. Looked up from germline, CDR1 is SGHRS and CDR2 is YFSETQ. This CDR3 has 15 residues. V was pared by 0 bases and J by 7 bases, with 4 bases of the junction left unmatched. In DNA, the CDR3 is TGCGCCAGCAGCTTGGTGGCTAGCGGGAGTAATGAGCAGTTCTTC. Its translation: CASSLVASGSNEQFF. The complete variable domain, with remaining parts taken from reference TRBV5-1 and TRBJ2-1, reads KAGVTQTPRYLIKTRGQQVTLSCSPISGHRSVSWYQQTPGQGLQFLFEYFSETQRNKGNFPGRFSGRQFSNSRSEMNVSTLELGDSALYLCASSLVASGSNEQFFGPGTRLTVL.

The sample holds many counts of this clonotype. The CDR3 loop reads CSARDPQGITDTQYF. As DNA, the CDR3 is TGCAGTGCTAGAGATCCCCAGGGGATCACAGATACGCAGTATTTT. The rearrangement joins TRBV20-1 to TRBJ2-3, with D possibly TRBD1 on 6 matching bases. The germline V gene encodes CDR1 DFQATT and CDR2 SNEGSKA (reference sequence). Trimming took 0 bases from V and 2 from J, leaving 12 bases between them. The CDR3 consists of 15 residues.

The table lists this clonotype with many counts. The chain joins TRBV4-1 to TRBJ2-7; 10 positions agree with TRBD2. Trimming took 3 bases from V and 3 from J; bases not matched to a gene: 5. Germline lookup yields CDR1 MGHRA and CDR2 YSYEKL. The CDR3 runs 15 residues. CDR3 bases: TGCGCCAGCAGCCACGAACGGACTAGCGGCTACGAGCAGTACTTC. It yields the protein CASSHERTSGYEQYF.

A few counts support this clonotype. The rearrangement uses TRBV7-3 and TRBJ2-1; TRBD2 matches at 11 bases. Germline loops: CDR1 SGHTA, CDR2 FQGTGA. This CDR3 has 14 amino acids. Unmatched junction bases numbered 4, after V lost 5 bases and J lost 7 bases. DNA for the CDR3: TGTGCCAGCAGCCAGACTAGCGGGACGAATGAGCAGTTCTTC. It specifies CASSQTSGTNEQFF.

This clonotype showed up just a few times. The rearrangement uses TRBV7-3 and TRBJ2-1; maybe TRBD2 (5 bases). The germline V and J ends were trimmed by 2 bases and 0 bases, with 8 bases remaining between them. Per germline, CDR1 SGHTA and CDR2 FQGTGA. CDR3 length: 15 residues. The CDR3 loop reads CASSLVANSYNEQFF. The CDR3 DNA reads TGTGCCAGCAGCTTAGTAGCGAACTCCTACAATGAGCAGTTCTTC.

This clonotype occurred many times. The CDR3 DNA reads TGTGCCAGCAGTTTATCGATAGGGGCTGGAAACACCATATATTTT. Residues: CASSLSIGAGNTIYF. The chain couples TRBV27 to TRBJ1-3; the D gene is possibly TRBD1 (5 bases). The CDR3 has 15 amino acids. The V gene's germline CDR1 is MNHEY and CDR2 SMNVEV (reference sequence). The V gene lost 0 bases and the J gene lost 2 bases, with 8 bases spanning the gap.

This chain joins TRBV11-2 and TRBJ2-7; 8 nucleotides align to TRBD1. This CDR3 comprises 13 residues. Germline CDR1 and CDR2: SGHAT and FQNNGV. Germline trimming cut 3 bases from V and 5 bases from J; bases unmatched to any gene: 3. The CDR3 loop is CASSFTGGNEQYF. CDR3 bases: TGTGCCAGCAGCTTCACAGGGGGGAACGAGCAGTACTTC.

This clonotype was seen a handful of times. This chain connects TRBV27 to TRBJ2-4; 7 nucleotides match TRBD1. Germline CDR1 and CDR2: MNHEY and SMNVEV (reference sequence). Trimming cost V 8 bases and J 0 bases; bases outside gene matches: 7. CDR3 length: 15 amino acids. CDR3 sequence (DNA): TGTGCCAGCGGCAGACAGGGCCCAGCCAAAAACATTCAGTACTTC. This encodes CASGRQGPAKNIQYF.

This clonotype was recorded a few times. J is TRBJ2-1 and V is TRBV27, with D possibly matching TRBD2 (5 bases). Between the trimmed V and J ends, which lost 5 bases and 1 base, there was a span of 15 bases. CDR1 MNHEY and CDR2 SMNVEV come from the germline V gene (reference sequence). The CDR3 runs 16 residues. CDR3 amino acids: CASSPPRVGSYNEQFF. CDR3 in DNA: TGTGCCAGCAGTCCCCCGCGGGTGGGGTCCTACAATGAGCAGTTCTTC.

The chain has TRBV5-1 and TRBJ1-2, with a weak D call TRBD1 (5 bases). Germline CDR1 reads SGHRS; CDR2 reads YFSETQ. The CDR3 loop spans 16 amino acids. V gave up 0 bases and J gave up 4 bases, with 16 bases separating them. Here the CDR3 DNA reads TGCGCCAGCAGCTTGGAGCAGGGTTCGTGGGTCTATGGCTACACCTTC. It specifies CASSLEQGSWVYGYTF.

This CDR3 reads CASSLQAGGPVVDEQYF. The CDR3 nucleotides are TGCGCCAGCAGCTTGCAAGCGGGAGGGCCGGTTGTAGACGAGCAGTACTTC. The chain couples TRBV5-1 to TRBJ2-7; 10 bases align to TRBD2. The V gene end was trimmed by 1 base and the J gene end by 5 bases; junction bases not matched to a gene: 12. This CDR3 region has 17 residues. Germline assignment: CDR1 SGHRS and CDR2 YFSETQ.

This clonotype was seen many times. J is TRBJ1-5 and V is TRBV6-1; D is unclear. Germline V gene data show CDR1 as MNHNS and CDR2 as SASEGT. Trimming removed 6 bases from V and 4 bases from J, with 4 bases in between. The CDR3 spans 11 residues. The CDR3 sequence is CASSLNQPQHF. The CDR3 DNA sequence: TGTGCCAGCAGCCTAAATCAGCCCCAGCATTTT.

This clonotype has a count of ten or more. This chain connects TRBV5-1 to TRBJ2-3; D is possibly TRBD2 (6 bases). The germline V gene encodes CDR1 SGHRS and CDR2 YFSETQ. The CDR3 contains 15 residues. V was cut by 4 bases and J by 0 bases, with 12 bases left in between. CDR3 sequence: CASSPGSGSTDTQYF. CDR3 DNA sequence: TGCGCCAGCAGCCCCGGGAGCGGGAGCACAGATACGCAGTATTTT.

This clonotype was observed many times. The chain is built from TRBV20-1 and TRBJ2-5; D remains ambiguous. CDR1 and CDR2 from the germline V gene are DFQATT and SNEGSKA (reference sequence). V lost 3 bases and J 7 bases, leaving 3 bases between the germline ends. CDR3 length: 9 amino acids. This chain's CDR3 is CSARVTQYF. The CDR3 nucleotides read TGCAGTGCTAGGGTGACCCAGTACTTC.

This clonotype has ten or more counts. The V and J genes are TRBV6-6 and TRBJ1-2, with TRBD1 identical over 7 bases. Looked up from germline, CDR1 is MNHNY and CDR2 is SVGAGI (reference sequence). The CDR3 length is 13 residues. The V and J ends lost 6 bases and 3 bases, in that order; junction bases with no gene match: 4. The CDR3 is CASRGGGDYGYTF. The CDR3 bases are TGTGCCAGCAGAGGAGGGGGCGACTATGGCTACACCTTC.

This clonotype appeared many times. J is TRBJ2-4 and V is TRBV5-1; D may correspond to TRBD1 or TRBD2 (7 bases each). This CDR3 has 15 residues. CDR1 is SGHRS, CDR2 YFSETQ, per germline. V was cut by 2 bases and J by 3 bases, with 12 bases left in between. CDR3 protein: CASSLQGTNKNIQYF. Here the CDR3 DNA reads TGCGCCAGCAGCTTACAGGGGACTAACAAAAACATTCAGTACTTC.

In its sample, this clonotype was seen a few times. This chain joins TRBV29-1 and TRBJ2-5; 8 nucleotides line up with TRBD1. The germline CDR1 and CDR2 sequences are SQVTM and ANQGSEA. There are 14 residues in the CDR3. J lost 0 bases, V lost 3 bases, and 3 bases had no gene match. As DNA, the CDR3 is TGCAGCGTTGATCGGACAGGGTACCAAGAGACCCAGTACTTC. As protein: CSVDRTGYQETQYF.

The chain recombines TRBV30 with TRBJ1-6; 7 bases are a match to TRBD1. CDR3 length equals 13 residues. Germline CDR1 is GTSNPN and CDR2 is SVGIG (reference sequence). Trimming removed 8 bases from V and 5 bases from J; junction bases left unmatched: 6. CDR3 residues: CAGEQGNNSPLHF. The CDR3 nucleotides read TGTGCCGGAGAACAGGGGAATAATTCACCCCTCCACTTT.

This clonotype has only a few counts. V usage is TRBV7-2 and J usage is TRBJ2-2; D may be TRBD1 or TRBD2 (6 bases each). Per the germline V gene, CDR1 is SGHTA and CDR2 is FQGNSA. This CDR3 is 15 amino acids long. Trimming removed 7 bases at V and 7 bases at J, with 19 bases between. The CDR3 loop reads CASNLARGTGGELFF. The CDR3 bases are TGTGCCAGCAACCTCGCTAGGGGGACTGGCGGGGAGCTGTTTTTT.

This chain links TRBV18 with TRBJ1-3; TRBD1 is a possible D gene (6 bases). Germline values: CDR1 KGHSH, CDR2 LQKENI. Trimming took off 1 base at V and 4 bases at J, with 20 bases between the two ends. The CDR3 sequence is 18 residues long. CDR3 amino acids: CASSPRDRPPFEGNTIYF. The CDR3, as DNA: TGTGCCAGCTCACCACGCGACAGGCCCCCCTTTGAAGGAAACACCATATATTTT.